The 25 T cell receptor beta chains in this list originate from one sample, sequenced in a study of blood T cell repertoires in COVID-19 (dated by TCRdb to the early 2020s). The method behind the library was the immunoSEQ multiplex PCR assay. In its TCRdb copy, this immuneACCESS table keeps in-frame sequences only and misses some clones. Where compared with another copy, unresolved V genes explain less than half of these, and the others have no known cause. In this sample the table shows hundreds of thousands of clones, around 87% of which occur a single time. The ten largest clones capture 2.5% to 3.5% of the sample. The sequenced sample consisted of peripheral blood. Receptor source: a human donor in a cohort sampled during active COVID-19.

CDR3 nucleotide sequence: TGTGCCAGTAGGGACACGGCGAGGGAGACCCAGTACTTC. Its protein is CASRDTARETQYF. The chain carries TRBV19 and TRBJ2-5; TRBD1 is a possible D gene (5 bases). Germline CDR1 and CDR2: LNHDA and SQIVND (reference sequence). V was shortened by 6 bases and J by 5 bases, with 13 bases between the two germline ends. The CDR3 contains 13 residues.

V usage is TRBV13 and J usage is TRBJ1-2; 9 bases agree with TRBD1. Germline CDR1 is PRHDT and CDR2 is FYEKMQ (reference sequence). This CDR3 contains 17 residues. J was trimmed by 3 bases and V by 5 bases; bases with no gene match: 13. CDR3 DNA: TGTGCCAGCAGCGCCGGGACAGGGTTTTCTGCGGACTATGGCTACACCTTC. Translated, it gives CASSAGTGFSADYGYTF. Full variable domain (outside the CDR3, taken from reference TRBV13 and TRBJ1-2): AAGVIQSPRHLIKEKRETATLKCYPIPRHDTVYWYQQGPGQDPQFLISFYEKMQSDKGSIPDRFSAQQFSDYHSELNMSSLELGDSALYFCASSAGTGFSADYGYTFGSGTRLTVV.

The chain couples TRBV5-6 to TRBJ2-7; possible D gene TRBD1, 6 bases. The germline V and J ends were trimmed by 4 bases and 3 bases, with 8 bases remaining between them. Germline CDR1 SGHDT, CDR2 YYEEEE. The CDR3 has 12 residues. Here the CDR3 reads CASSGTNYEQYF. As DNA, the CDR3 is TGTGCCAGCAGCGGGACAAACTACGAGCAGTACTTC.

V and J are TRBV11-3 and TRBJ2-3, with D maybe TRBD2 (5 bases). V was shortened by 5 bases and J by 1 base, with 10 bases between the two germline ends. This CDR3 region has 14 residues. Germline CDR1 and CDR2: SGHNT and YENEEA. Here the CDR3 DNA reads TGTGCCAGCAGCCGTCGGGGAGGCACAGATACGCAGTATTTT. This encodes CASSRRGGTDTQYF.

This clone was observed a few times. V gene TRBV25-1 combines with J gene TRBJ1-1; 9 positions match TRBD1. The germline V gene encodes CDR1 MGHDK and CDR2 SYGVNS. J gave up 4 bases and V 0 bases, and 3 bases lay outside the gene matches. The CDR3 has 15 residues. The CDR3 DNA reads as TGTGCCAGCAGTGAATACGGGACAGGGCCCACTGAAGCTTTCTTT. It is translated as CASSEYGTGPTEAFF.

The chain recombines TRBV5-6 with TRBJ1-2; 7 bases fit TRBD1. Germline V gene sequence: CDR1 SGHDT, CDR2 YYEEEE. V was clipped by 5 bases and J by 0 bases; unmatched bases: 13. The CDR3 covers 17 residues. This CDR3 reads CASRFRDSHNTNYGYTF. CDR3 sequence (DNA): TGTGCCAGCAGATTCCGGGACAGCCATAATACTAACTATGGCTACACCTTC.

V gene TRBV29-1 combines with J gene TRBJ1-1; a possible D gene is TRBD1 (5 bases). CDR3 length: 14 amino acids. V lost 2 bases and J 1 base, leaving 11 bases between the germline ends. Germline values: CDR1 SQVTM, CDR2 ANQGSEA. In DNA form, the CDR3 reads TGCAGCGTTGAATCCGGGGGGACGAACACTGAAGCTTTCTTT. As protein: CSVESGGTNTEAFF.

This clone was detected only a few times. At one boundary the junction diverges from the germline segment, which might be a read error. The chain recombines TRBV7-9 with TRBJ1-1; D call uncertain. This CDR3 is 13 amino acids long. Germline V gene sequence: CDR1 SEHNR, CDR2 FQNEAQ (reference sequence). The CDR3 loop is CASSIATGTEAFF. The CDR3 DNA follows: TGTGCCAGCAGCATAGCCACGGGGACTGAAGCTTTCTTT.

V is TRBV3-1 (or the pseudogene TRBV3-2) and J is TRBJ2-1; no definite D call. The germline gives CDR1 LGHDT, CDR2 YNNKEL (reference sequence). The CDR3 has 14 amino acids. V gave up 0 bases and J gave up 12 bases, with 15 bases separating them. For the CDR3, the DNA is TGTGCCAGCAGCCAAGAGGTGGCCACCCCGGGGCAGTTCTTC. Residues: CASSQEVATPGQFF.

About this clone: The same CDR3 arises from other DNA sequences in this sample as well. The chain uses TRBV2 and TRBJ2-7; 8 nucleotides align to TRBD1. This CDR3 is 13 amino acids long. Germline V gives CDR1 SNHLY, CDR2 FYNNEI. V lost 6 bases, J lost 2 bases, and 3 bases stayed unmatched. CDR3 in amino acids: CASRRDRTYEQYF. CDR3 bases: TGTGCCAGCAGACGGGACAGGACCTACGAGCAGTACTTC. The full variable domain, rest sourced from reference TRBV2 and TRBJ2-7, is EPEVTQTPSHQVTQMGQEVILRCVPISNHLYFYWYRQILGQKVEFLVSFYNNEISEKSEIFDDQFSVERPDGSNFTLKIRSTKLEDSAMYFCASRRDRTYEQYFGPGTRLTVT.

The chain links TRBV10-1 to TRBJ2-3; 8 nucleotides line up with TRBD1. CDR3 length: 18 residues. Germline values: CDR1 WNHNN, CDR2 SYGVQD (reference sequence). Losses at the gene ends were 4 bases for V and 1 base for J; bases not matched to a gene: 13. The CDR3 here is CASSGGRGLLRRTDTQYF. CDR3 DNA: TGCGCCAGCAGTGGTGGCAGGGGGCTACTCCGACGCACAGATACGCAGTATTTT.

This sequence joins TRBV4-2 and TRBJ2-1, with 9 bases aligning to TRBD2. Per the germline V gene, CDR1 is LGHNA and CDR2 is YNFKEQ. J lost 5 bases, V lost 0 bases, and 8 bases had no gene match. The CDR3 runs 17 residues. CDR3 DNA: TGTGCCAGCAGCCAAGAAAGGGCCGCTAGCGGGGACAATGAGCAGTTCTTC. Amino acid sequence: CASSQERAASGDNEQFF.

This clone was counted many times. At one boundary the junction diverges from the germline segment, which might be a read error. Other DNA sequences within the sample encode an identical CDR3. The V gene is TRBV4-1, the J gene TRBJ1-1; D gene unclear. The length of the CDR3 is 14 residues. Looked up from germline, CDR1 is MGHRA and CDR2 is YSYEKL. For the CDR3, the DNA is TGCGCCAGCAGCCAAGAACCGGGTTCCCGAAGCTTGCGCTTT. Protein product: CASSQEPGSRSLRF.

The V call is TRBV18, the J call TRBJ2-1, with D perhaps matching TRBD1 (7 bases). From germline, CDR1 is KGHSH and CDR2 LQKENI. V was shortened by 3 bases and J by 7 bases, with 19 bases between the two germline ends. The CDR3 is made up of 16 amino acids. The CDR3 nucleotides are TGTGCCAGCTCACCGTCCCCCAGGGGGGTCGCGAATGAGCAGTTCTTC. Its protein product is CASSPSPRGVANEQFF. The variable domain in full, completed from reference TRBV18 and TRBJ2-1, reads NAGVMQNPRHLVRRRGQEARLRCSPMKGHSHVYWYRQLPEEGLKFMVYLQKENIIDESGMPKERFSAEFPKEGPSILRIQQVVRGDSAAYFCASSPSPRGVANEQFFGPGTRLTVL.

A single count supports this clone. The DNA of the CDR3 is TGTGCCTGGAGTGTACACAGGGGATTAGGCTACACCTTC. Translated, it gives CAWSVHRGLGYTF. The V and J genes are TRBV30 and TRBJ1-2, with 7 bases that match TRBD1. Germline lookup yields CDR1 GTSNPN and CDR2 SVGIG (reference sequence). CDR3 length equals 13 residues. V was clipped by 0 bases and J by 8 bases; unmatched bases: 6.

V is TRBV11-3 and J is TRBJ2-1, with 9 bases identical to TRBD2. Germline CDR1 reads SGHNT; CDR2 reads YENEEA. The CDR3 has 15 residues. The J segment lost 3 bases and the V segment lost 2 bases, leaving 2 bases of the junction unmatched. As DNA, the CDR3 is TGTGCCAGCAGCTTATTTAGCGGGGGCTACAATGAGCAGTTCTTC. Residues: CASSLFSGGYNEQFF. The whole variable domain, filled in from reference TRBV11-3 and TRBJ2-1, reads EAGVVQSPRYKIIEKKQPVAFWCNPISGHNTLYWYLQNLGQGPELLIRYENEEAVDDSQLPKDRFSAERLKGVDSTLKIQPAELGDSAVYLCASSLFSGGYNEQFFGPGTRLTVL.

The chain joins TRBV2 to TRBJ2-3; the D gene is possibly TRBD2 (7 bases). The CDR3 runs to 14 residues. Germline V lookup: CDR1 SNHLY, CDR2 FYNNEI. Trimming took 10 bases from V and 0 from J, leaving 14 bases between them. The DNA of the CDR3 is TGTGCCAACCGGGGGGCGTTGAGCACAGATACGCAGTATTTT. Amino acid sequence: CANRGALSTDTQYF.

This chain links TRBV2 with TRBJ1-4; a weak D match, TRBD1 (5 bases). The V end lost 3 bases, the J end lost 1 base, and 21 bases lay between the germline ends. The V gene's germline CDR1 is SNHLY and CDR2 FYNNEI. The CDR3 is 19 amino acids. CDR3 sequence (DNA): TGTGCCAGCAGTGATCTGGGCAGGGAAGGTTTAAAAACTAATGAAAAACTGTTTTTT. Amino acids: CASSDLGREGLKTNEKLFF.

About this clone itself: The identical CDR3 is also encoded by other nucleotide sequences in the sample. The rearrangement links TRBV12-3 or TRBV12-4 to TRBJ2-7, with 8 positions matching TRBD1. J gave up 1 base and V 7 bases, and 3 bases lay outside the gene matches. The CDR3 length is 13 residues. In nucleotides, the CDR3 is TGTGCCAGCACTTGGACAGGGTCCTACGAGCAGTACTTC. Translated, it gives CASTWTGSYEQYF.

The J gene is TRBJ1-2, the V gene TRBV3-1 (or the pseudogene TRBV3-2); 7 nucleotides match TRBD1. CDR1 LGHDT and CDR2 YNNKEL come from the germline V gene (reference sequence). V was clipped by 0 bases and J by 4 bases; unmatched bases: 2. The length of the CDR3 is 14 residues. CDR3 DNA: TGTGCCAGCAGCCAAGACCCAGGGGGCTATGGCTACACCTTC. Protein: CASSQDPGGYGYTF.

CDR3 amino acids: CASSQNGVSGNTIYF. Written as DNA, the CDR3 is TGTGCCAGCAGCCAAAACGGAGTTTCTGGAAACACCATATATTTT. This chain joins TRBV3-1 (or the pseudogene TRBV3-2) and TRBJ1-3; D is unclear. Germline CDR1 is LGHDT and CDR2 is YNNKEL (reference sequence). This CDR3 region has 15 residues. Trimming removed 2 bases from V and 1 base from J, with 9 bases in between.

The chain is built from TRBV28 and TRBJ2-7, with TRBD1 identical over 9 bases. V lost 4 bases to trimming and J lost 6 bases; unmatched junction nucleotides: 7. In germline, CDR1 is MDHEN, CDR2 SYDVKM. The length of the CDR3 is 14 residues. The CDR3 loop reads CASSSPGQGAEQYF. CDR3 in DNA: TGTGCCAGCAGTTCCCCGGGACAGGGCGCCGAGCAGTACTTC.

This chain links TRBV27 with TRBJ1-4, with 7 bases identical to TRBD1. Trimming took 2 bases from V and 8 from J; bases not matched to a gene: 2. CDR3 length: 13 residues. Germline V lookup: CDR1 MNHEY, CDR2 SMNVEV (reference sequence). This CDR3 reads CASSLETGEKLFF. The CDR3 nucleotides read TGTGCCAGCAGTTTAGAGACAGGGGAAAAACTGTTTTTT.

The genes are TRBV7-2 and TRBJ2-4; no firm D call. CDR1 is SGHTA and CDR2 is FQGNSA in the germline V gene. V lost 5 bases, J lost 0 bases, and 20 bases lay in between. The length of the CDR3 is 18 residues. CDR3 sequence (DNA): TGTGCCAGCAGCCCGAAGCCCCGGGTGACCCTAGCCAAAAACATTCAGTACTTC. It specifies CASSPKPRVTLAKNIQYF.

The table lists this clone with a count of one. The chain couples TRBV16 to TRBJ2-4, with 11 bases fitting TRBD1. Germline V gene data show CDR1 as KGHSY and CDR2 as FQNENV. J lost 7 bases, V lost 4 bases, and 9 bases had no gene match. This CDR3 has 16 residues. CDR3 nucleotides: TGTGCCAGCAGCCCATCCGGGACAGGGGGAACGAACATTCAGTACTTC. This codes for CASSPSGTGGTNIQYF.